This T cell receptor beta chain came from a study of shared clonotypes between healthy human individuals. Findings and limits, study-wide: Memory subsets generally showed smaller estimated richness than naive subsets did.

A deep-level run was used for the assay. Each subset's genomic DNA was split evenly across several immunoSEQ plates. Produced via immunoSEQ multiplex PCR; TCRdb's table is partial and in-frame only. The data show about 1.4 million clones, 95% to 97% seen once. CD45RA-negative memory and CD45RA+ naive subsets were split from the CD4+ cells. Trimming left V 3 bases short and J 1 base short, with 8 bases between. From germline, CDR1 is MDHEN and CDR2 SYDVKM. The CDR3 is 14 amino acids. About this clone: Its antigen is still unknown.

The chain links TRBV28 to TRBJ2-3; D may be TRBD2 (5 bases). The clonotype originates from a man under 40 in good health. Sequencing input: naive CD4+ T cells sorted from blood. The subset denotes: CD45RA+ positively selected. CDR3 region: CASSFGGRTDTQYF. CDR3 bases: TGTGCCAGCAGTTTTGGCGGGCGCACAGATACGCAGTATTTT.